A selection of T cell receptor beta chains follows, all from one sample in a study of cytomegalovirus exposure and HLA in healthy donors. The repertoire was sequenced with immunoSEQ multiplex PCR; TCRdb's copy has only in-frame clones and lacks some. The repertoire has 150,000 to 200,000 clones, approximately 81% of them found once; the top ten carry roughly 1.9%. The sample taken for sequencing was PBMCs. These receptors were obtained from a young man in good health and CMV-seronegative. CDR3s include the opening cysteine and the closing phenylalanine or tryptophan. The order of the fields is V gene, clone size, D gene, J gene, CDR3 protein, CDR3 DNA. D genes are given only for firm matches. Only some rows state a clone size, as once, few, many or a class for expanded clones.

TRBV6-1	.	.	TRBJ1-2	CASSLHGSEVYGYTF	TGTGCCAGCAGTCTACACGGGTCGGAGGTATATGGCTACACCTTC
TRBV28	.	TRBD1	TRBJ2-7	CASSLEGDRGYEQYF	TGTGCCAGCAGTTTGGAGGGGGACAGGGGGTACGAGCAGTACTTC
TRBV6-5	.	.	TRBJ1-5	CASSYSGARGQEPQHF	TGTGCCAGCAGTTACTCGGGGGCCAGGGGCCAAGAGCCCCAGCATTTT
TRBV15	once	.	TRBJ1-6	CATSENPGLQLDNSPLHF	TGTGCCACCAGCGAAAATCCGGGACTTCAATTGGATAATTCACCCCTCCACTTT
TRBV28	.	.	TRBJ1-1	CASSPKPGRTEAFF	TGTGCCAGCAGCCCAAAGCCAGGGAGGACTGAAGCTTTCTTT
TRBV5-1	.	.	TRBJ2-1	CASSLGGSSSYNEQFF	TGCGCCAGCAGCCTGGGGGGCTCGTCCTCCTACAATGAGCAGTTCTTC
TRBV7-9	.	TRBD1	TRBJ2-7	CASSSRQGAVGEQYF	TGTGCCAGCAGCTCACGACAGGGGGCAGTGGGAGAGCAGTACTTC
TRBV7-3	once	.	TRBJ2-1	CASSSPGIYNEQFF	TGTGCCAGCAGCTCTCCAGGGATCTACAATGAGCAGTTCTTC
TRBV28	.	.	TRBJ2-1	CASSLGGEAGAHNEQFF	TGTGCCAGCAGTTTAGGGGGGGAGGCGGGGGCGCACAATGAGCAGTTCTTC
TRBV6-6	.	.	TRBJ2-1	CASRTEESYNEQFF	TGTGCCAGCAGGACCGAGGAGTCCTACAATGAGCAGTTCTTC
TRBV5-1	.	TRBD1	TRBJ1-2	CASSPDRPRDGYTF	TGCGCCAGCAGCCCGGACAGGCCCAGGGATGGCTACACCTTC
TRBV6-5	.	TRBD2	TRBJ2-7	CASRKAGGSSYEQYF	TGTGCCAGCAGGAAAGCGGGGGGGAGCTCCTACGAGCAGTACTTC
TRBV9	.	TRBD2	TRBJ2-5	CASSVGVSGRGETQYF	TGTGCCAGCAGCGTAGGGGTTAGCGGGAGGGGAGAGACCCAGTACTTC
TRBV25-1	.	.	TRBJ2-7	CASSEYSTGQHEQYF	TGTGCCAGCAGTGAATATAGTACAGGGCAACACGAGCAGTACTTC
TRBV9	.	.	TRBJ2-2	CASSVRGSQISKTVPGELFF	TGTGCCAGCAGCGTACGGGGGAGTCAAATATCTAAGACAGTACCCGGGGAGCTGTTTTTT
TRBV6-5	few	TRBD1	TRBJ1-5	CASSYSGQGNQPQHF	TGTGCCAGCAGTTACTCGGGACAGGGAAATCAGCCCCAGCATTTT
TRBV28	.	TRBD2	TRBJ2-5	CASSAGLAQPETQYF	TGTGCCAGCAGTGCCGGACTAGCACAACCGGAGACCCAGTACTTC
TRBV7-2	.	TRBD2	TRBJ2-1	CASSLASGGINEQFF	TGTGCCAGCAGCTTAGCTAGCGGGGGAATCAATGAGCAGTTCTTC
TRBV29-1	.	TRBD1	TRBJ2-7	CSVEGWDRAPPYEQYF	TGCAGCGTTGAGGGATGGGACAGGGCTCCCCCCTACGAGCAGTACTTC
TRBV2	.	.	TRBJ2-2	CASRTPTAGELFF	TGTGCCAGCAGGACACCCACGGCCGGGGAGCTGTTTTTT
TRBV10-3	.	TRBD1	TRBJ1-2	CAISPSPGQGSHGYTF	TGTGCCATCAGCCCATCTCCGGGACAGGGCTCTCATGGCTACACCTTC
TRBV7-9	.	.	TRBJ2-1	CASSLAGRILYNEQFF	TGTGCCAGCAGCTTAGCGGGCAGAATCCTATATAATGAGCAGTTCTTC
TRBV7-6	.	.	TRBJ2-3	CASRGFQNTQYF	TGTGCCAGCCGCGGGTTTCAGAATACGCAGTATTTT
TRBV6-5	.	TRBD2	TRBJ2-1	CASSYSGGGGEQFF	TGTGCCAGCAGTTACTCAGGAGGCGGGGGGGAGCAGTTCTTC
TRBV4-1	.	.	TRBJ2-1	CASSPRHEVYNEQFF	TGCGCCAGCAGCCCACGCCATGAGGTCTACAATGAGCAGTTCTTC
TRBV2	.	TRBD2	TRBJ2-5	CASSPGLAGAQETQYF	TGTGCCAGCAGTCCGGGACTAGCGGGAGCCCAAGAGACCCAGTACTTC
TRBV12-5	.	.	TRBJ2-3	CASGSYTDTQYF	TGTGCTAGTGGTTCTTACACAGATACGCAGTATTTT
TRBV28	.	TRBD2	TRBJ2-3	CASSAGLAGGTDTQYF	TGTGCCAGCAGTGCCGGACTAGCGGGAGGCACAGATACGCAGTATTTT
TRBV4-1	.	.	TRBJ2-5	CASSQAGERETQYF	TGCGCCAGCAGCCAAGCAGGGGAGCGAGAGACCCAGTACTTC
TRBV2	.	.	TRBJ2-3	CASRRTSGTDTQYF	TGTGCCAGCAGGCGGACTTCAGGCACAGATACGCAGTATTTT
TRBV27	.	TRBD2	TRBJ2-1	CASNVAGHVNEQFF	TGTGCCAGCAACGTAGCGGGGCATGTCAATGAGCAGTTCTTC
TRBV28	.	TRBD2	TRBJ2-3	CASSAPAGDTQYF	TGTGCCAGCAGTGCCCCAGCGGGGGATACGCAGTATTTT
TRBV7-2	.	.	TRBJ2-7	CASSLEQGWYEQYF	TGTGCCAGCAGCTTAGAGCAGGGGTGGTACGAGCAGTACTTC
TRBV29-1	.	.	TRBJ2-3	CSVDPSGDTQYF	TGCAGCGTTGACCCCTCCGGGGATACGCAGTATTTT
TRBV6-5	.	TRBD1	TRBJ2-3	CASSYNRGTDTQYF	TGTGCCAGCAGTTACAACAGGGGGACAGATACGCAGTATTTT
TRBV18	.	.	TRBJ2-3	CASSPLGAGTTDTQYF	TGTGCCAGCTCACCACTGGGGGCAGGGACCACAGATACGCAGTATTTT
TRBV4-1	.	.	TRBJ1-6	CASSQDRQPNSPLHF	TGCGCCAGCAGCCAAGATAGACAGCCAAATTCACCCCTCCACTTT
TRBV6-1	.	.	TRBJ2-5	CASSVESQETQYF	TGTGCCAGCAGTGTGGAGAGCCAAGAGACCCAGTACTTC
TRBV19	.	TRBD1	TRBJ2-1	CASGPLDRANEQFF	TGTGCCAGTGGACCTTTGGACAGGGCGAATGAGCAGTTCTTC
TRBV6-5	.	.	TRBJ2-1	CASSHGGPQVHEQFF	TGTGCCAGCAGCCACGGGGGGCCCCAGGTACATGAGCAGTTCTTC
TRBV27	.	.	TRBJ2-7	CASSPPGYEQYF	TGTGCCAGCAGTCCCCCGGGATACGAGCAGTACTTC
TRBV2	.	TRBD1	TRBJ2-3	CASSERAGGVSDTQYF	TGTGCCAGCAGTGAACGTGCAGGGGGTGTTTCAGATACGCAGTATTTT
TRBV7-9	once	.	TRBJ1-1	CSSSSLGGNTEAFF	TGTTCCAGCAGCTCTCTAGGGGGGAACACTGAAGCTTTCTTT
TRBV28	.	.	TRBJ1-5	CASSSQGSKNQPQHF	TGTGCCAGCAGTTCCCAGGGGAGTAAGAATCAGCCCCAGCATTTT
TRBV5-4	.	.	TRBJ1-3	CASSPGGGSGNTIYF	TGTGCCAGCAGTCCTGGCGGGGGCTCTGGAAACACCATATATTTT
TRBV15	.	TRBD1	TRBJ1-1	CATSNHRGDNTEAFF	TGTGCCACCAGCAACCACAGGGGCGATAACACTGAAGCTTTCTTT
TRBV10-3	.	.	TRBJ2-5	CAISESERGQETQYF	TGTGCCATCAGTGAGTCGGAGAGAGGGCAAGAGACCCAGTACTTC
TRBV7-3	.	.	TRBJ2-1	CASSLDGGSEQFF	TGTGCCAGCAGCTTAGATGGGGGGAGTGAGCAGTTCTTC
TRBV5-5	few	TRBD1	TRBJ2-1	CASSWRDRDVWSYNEQFF	TGTGCCAGCAGCTGGCGGGACAGGGACGTGTGGTCCTACAATGAGCAGTTCTTC
TRBV28	.	.	TRBJ1-2	CASSFQGNYGYTF	TGTGCCAGCAGTTTCCAGGGGAACTATGGCTACACCTTC
TRBV9	once	.	TRBJ2-1	CASSVAHTGFGNNEQFF	TGTGCCAGCAGCGTTGCACACACAGGGTTCGGGAACAATGAGCAGTTCTTC
TRBV5-1	.	.	TRBJ2-1	CASSLGRGEQFF	TGCGCCAGCAGCTTGGGTAGGGGTGAGCAGTTCTTC
TRBV5-1	.	.	TRBJ1-4	CASSLSGVNEKLFF	TGCGCCAGCAGCTTGTCGGGGGTTAATGAAAAACTGTTTTTT
TRBV5-1	.	.	TRBJ1-2	CASSTPDSPGYTF	TGCGCCAGCAGCACCCCGGACAGCCCTGGCTACACCTTC
TRBV28	.	.	TRBJ1-2	CASSLLLYYGYTF	TGTGCCAGCAGTTTACTACTGTACTATGGCTACACCTTC
TRBV19	.	TRBD1	TRBJ1-2	CASSKRTGGDAGYTF	TGTGCCAGTAGTAAAAGGACAGGGGGCGACGCTGGCTACACCTTC